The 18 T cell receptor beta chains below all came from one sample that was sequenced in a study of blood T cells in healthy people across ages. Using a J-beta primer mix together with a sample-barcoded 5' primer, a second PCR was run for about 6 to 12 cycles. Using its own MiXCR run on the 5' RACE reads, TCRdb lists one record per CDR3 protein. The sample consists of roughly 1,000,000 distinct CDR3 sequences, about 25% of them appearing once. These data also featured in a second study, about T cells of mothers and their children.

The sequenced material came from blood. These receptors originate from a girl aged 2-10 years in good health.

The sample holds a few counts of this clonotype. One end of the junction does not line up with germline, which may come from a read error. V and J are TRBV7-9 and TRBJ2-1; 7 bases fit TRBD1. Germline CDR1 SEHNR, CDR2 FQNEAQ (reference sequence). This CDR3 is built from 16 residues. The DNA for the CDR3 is TGTGCCTGCAGCCACGTGGGCACTCCGACAGGGAATGAGCAGTTCTTC. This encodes CACSHVGTPTGNEQFF.

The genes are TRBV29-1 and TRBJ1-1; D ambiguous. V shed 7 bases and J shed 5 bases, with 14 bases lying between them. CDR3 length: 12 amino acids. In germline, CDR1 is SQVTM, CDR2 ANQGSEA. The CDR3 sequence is CSAEPSGTEAFF. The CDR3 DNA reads TGCAGCGCCGAACCTTCTGGGACTGAAGCTTTCTTT.

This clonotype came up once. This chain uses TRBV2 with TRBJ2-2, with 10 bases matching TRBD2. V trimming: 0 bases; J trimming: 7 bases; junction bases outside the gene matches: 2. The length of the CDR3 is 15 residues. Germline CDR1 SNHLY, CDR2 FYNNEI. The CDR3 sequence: CASSEASGRHGELFF. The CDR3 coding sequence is TGTGCCAGCAGTGAAGCTAGCGGGAGGCACGGGGAGCTGTTTTTT.

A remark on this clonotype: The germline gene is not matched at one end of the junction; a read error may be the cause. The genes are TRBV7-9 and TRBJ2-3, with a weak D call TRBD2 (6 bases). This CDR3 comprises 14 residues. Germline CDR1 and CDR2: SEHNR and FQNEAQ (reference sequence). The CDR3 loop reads CASSLPLGGDAQYF. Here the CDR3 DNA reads TGTGCCAGCAGCCTTCCATTGGGGGGAGATGCGCAGTATTTT.

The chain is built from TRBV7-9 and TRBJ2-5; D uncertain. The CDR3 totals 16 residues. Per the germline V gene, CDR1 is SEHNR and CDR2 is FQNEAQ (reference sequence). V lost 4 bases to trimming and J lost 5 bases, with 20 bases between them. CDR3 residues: CASSSAPGRNLETQYF. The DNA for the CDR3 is TGTGCCAGCAGCTCCGCCCCCGGGCGTAATTTGGAGACCCAGTACTTC.

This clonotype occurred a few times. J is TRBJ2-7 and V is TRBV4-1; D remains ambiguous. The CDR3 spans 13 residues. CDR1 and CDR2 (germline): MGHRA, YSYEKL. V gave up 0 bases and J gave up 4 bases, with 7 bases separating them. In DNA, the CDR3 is TGCGCCAGCAGCCAAGAAATGGGTTACGAGCAGTACTTC. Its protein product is CASSQEMGYEQYF.

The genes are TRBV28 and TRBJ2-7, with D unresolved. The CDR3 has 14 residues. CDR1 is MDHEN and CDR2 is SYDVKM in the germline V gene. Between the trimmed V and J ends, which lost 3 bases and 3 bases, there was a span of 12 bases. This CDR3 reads CASSFGGENYEQYF. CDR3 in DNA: TGTGCCAGCAGTTTTGGTGGCGAAAACTACGAGCAGTACTTC. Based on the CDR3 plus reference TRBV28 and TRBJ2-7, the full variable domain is DVKVTQSSRYLVKRTGEKVFLECVQDMDHENMFWYRQDPGLGLRLIYFSYDVKMKEKGDIPEGYSVSREKKERFSLILESASTNQTSMYLCASSFGGENYEQYFGPGTRLTVT.

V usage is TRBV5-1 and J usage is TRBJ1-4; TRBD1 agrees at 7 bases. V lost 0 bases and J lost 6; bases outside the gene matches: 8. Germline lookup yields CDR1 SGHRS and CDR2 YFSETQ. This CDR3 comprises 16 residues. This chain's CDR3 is CASSLASSGGHEKLFF. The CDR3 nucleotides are TGCGCCAGCAGCTTGGCCTCTTCAGGGGGTCATGAAAAACTGTTTTTT.

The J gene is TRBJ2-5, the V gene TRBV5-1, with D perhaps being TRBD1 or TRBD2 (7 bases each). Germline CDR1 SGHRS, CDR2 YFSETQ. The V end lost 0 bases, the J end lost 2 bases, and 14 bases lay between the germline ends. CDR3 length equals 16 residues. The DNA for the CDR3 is TGCGCCAGCAGCTTGGGACAGGGAGGGAGGCAAGAGACCCAGTACTTC. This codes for CASSLGQGGRQETQYF.

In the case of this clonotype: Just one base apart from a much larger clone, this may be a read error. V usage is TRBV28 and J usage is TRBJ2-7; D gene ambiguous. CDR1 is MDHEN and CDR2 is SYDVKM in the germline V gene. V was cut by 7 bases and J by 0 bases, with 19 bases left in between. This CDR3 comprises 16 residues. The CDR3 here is CASNFTLAGDSYEQYF. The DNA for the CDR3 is TGTGCCAGCAATTTCACTCTCGCAGGAGACTCCTACGAGCAGTACTTC.

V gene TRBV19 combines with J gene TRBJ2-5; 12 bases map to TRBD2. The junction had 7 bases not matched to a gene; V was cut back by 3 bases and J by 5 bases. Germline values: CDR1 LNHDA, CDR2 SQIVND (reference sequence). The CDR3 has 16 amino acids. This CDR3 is CASSIPGLAGMETQYF. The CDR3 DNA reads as TGTGCCAGTAGTATTCCTGGACTAGCGGGGATGGAGACCCAGTACTTC.

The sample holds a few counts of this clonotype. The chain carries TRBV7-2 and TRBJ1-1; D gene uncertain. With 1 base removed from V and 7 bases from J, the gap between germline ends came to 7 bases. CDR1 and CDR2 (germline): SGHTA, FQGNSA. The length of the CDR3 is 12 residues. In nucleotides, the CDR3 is TGTGCCAGCAGCTTAGTTAAGTTTGAAGCTTTCTTT. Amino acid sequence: CASSLVKFEAFF.

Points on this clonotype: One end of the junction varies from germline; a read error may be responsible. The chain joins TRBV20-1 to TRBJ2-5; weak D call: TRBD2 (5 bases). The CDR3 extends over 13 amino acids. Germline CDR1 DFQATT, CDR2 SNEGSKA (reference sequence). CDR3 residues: CSARGSSQETRYF. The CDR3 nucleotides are TGCAGTGCTAGGGGATCTAGCCAAGAGACCCGGTACTTC.

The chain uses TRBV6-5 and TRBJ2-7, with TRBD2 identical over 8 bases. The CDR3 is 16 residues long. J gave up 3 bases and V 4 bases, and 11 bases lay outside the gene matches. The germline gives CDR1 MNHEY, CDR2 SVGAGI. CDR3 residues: CASSFYPGGGSYEQYF. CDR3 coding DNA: TGTGCCAGCAGTTTCTACCCCGGGGGGGGAAGCTACGAGCAGTACTTC.

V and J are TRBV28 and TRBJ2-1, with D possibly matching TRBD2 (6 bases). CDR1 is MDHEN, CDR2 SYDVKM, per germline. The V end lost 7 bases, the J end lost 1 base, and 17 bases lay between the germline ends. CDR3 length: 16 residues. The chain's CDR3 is CASTKRGLMSYNEQFF. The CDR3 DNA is TGTGCCAGCACCAAGAGGGGACTTATGTCCTACAATGAGCAGTTCTTC.

In DNA, the CDR3 is TGTGCCGCGAACAGGGGCTCTGGGGCCAACGTCCTGACTTTC. As protein: CAANRGSGANVLTF. This chain joins TRBV10-3 and TRBJ2-6, with TRBD1 matching 7 bases. The CDR3 extends over 14 amino acids. V lost 11 bases to trimming and J lost 0 bases; unmatched junction nucleotides: 4. Germline V lookup: CDR1 ENHRY, CDR2 SYGVKD.

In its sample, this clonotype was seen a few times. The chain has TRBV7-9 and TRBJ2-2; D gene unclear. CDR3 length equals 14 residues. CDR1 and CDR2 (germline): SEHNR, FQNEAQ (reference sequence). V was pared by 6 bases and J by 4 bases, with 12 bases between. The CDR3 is CASSWEGGTGELFF. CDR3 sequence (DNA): TGTGCCAGCAGTTGGGAAGGTGGCACCGGGGAGCTGTTTTTT.

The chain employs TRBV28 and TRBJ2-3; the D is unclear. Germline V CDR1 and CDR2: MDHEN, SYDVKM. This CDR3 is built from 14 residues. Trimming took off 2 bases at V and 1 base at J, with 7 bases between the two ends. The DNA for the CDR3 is TGTGCCAGCAGTTTAAACCAGCGCACAGATACGCAGTATTTT. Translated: CASSLNQRTDTQYF. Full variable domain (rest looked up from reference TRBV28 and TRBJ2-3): DVKVTQSSRYLVKRTGEKVFLECVQDMDHENMFWYRQDPGLGLRLIYFSYDVKMKEKGDIPEGYSVSREKKERFSLILESASTNQTSMYLCASSLNQRTDTQYFGPGTRLTVL.